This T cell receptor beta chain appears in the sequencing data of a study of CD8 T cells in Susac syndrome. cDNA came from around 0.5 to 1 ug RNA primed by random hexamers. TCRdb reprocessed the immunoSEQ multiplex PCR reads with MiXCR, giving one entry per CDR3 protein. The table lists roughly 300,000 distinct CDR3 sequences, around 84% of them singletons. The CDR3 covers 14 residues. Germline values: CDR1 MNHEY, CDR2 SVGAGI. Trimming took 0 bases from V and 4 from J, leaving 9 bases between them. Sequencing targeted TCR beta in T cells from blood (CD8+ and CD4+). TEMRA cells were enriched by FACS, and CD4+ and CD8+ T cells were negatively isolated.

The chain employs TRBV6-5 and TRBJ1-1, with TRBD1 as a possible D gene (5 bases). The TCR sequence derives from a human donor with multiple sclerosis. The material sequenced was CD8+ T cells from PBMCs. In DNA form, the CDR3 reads TGTGCCAGCAGTTACTCCGGGGGACTCACTGAAGCTTTCTTT. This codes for CASSYSGGLTEAFF.